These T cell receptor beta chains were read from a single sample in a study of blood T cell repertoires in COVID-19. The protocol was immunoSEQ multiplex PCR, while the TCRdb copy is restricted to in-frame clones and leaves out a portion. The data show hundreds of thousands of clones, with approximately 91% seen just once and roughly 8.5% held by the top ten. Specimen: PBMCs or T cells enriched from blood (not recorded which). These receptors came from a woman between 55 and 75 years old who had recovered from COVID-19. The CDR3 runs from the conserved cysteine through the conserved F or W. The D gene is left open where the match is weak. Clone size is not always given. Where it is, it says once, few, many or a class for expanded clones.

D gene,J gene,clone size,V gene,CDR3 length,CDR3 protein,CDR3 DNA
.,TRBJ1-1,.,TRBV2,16,CASRSVEGIGGTEAFF,TGTGCCAGCAGGAGTGTGGAGGGTATTGGGGGCACTGAAGCTTTCTTT
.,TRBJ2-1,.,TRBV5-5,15,CASSLVGARDNEQFF,TGTGCCAGCAGCTTGGTGGGGGCACGGGACAATGAGCAGTTCTTC
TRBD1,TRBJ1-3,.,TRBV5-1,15,CASSFSGTAGNTIYF,TGCGCCAGCAGCTTCTCCGGGACAGCTGGAAACACCATATATTTT
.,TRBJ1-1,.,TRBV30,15,CAWSVFQGMNTEAFF,TGTGCCTGGAGTGTGTTTCAGGGAATGAACACTGAAGCTTTCTTT
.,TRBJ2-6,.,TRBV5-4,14,CAVRRLSGANVLTF,TGTGCCGTGAGGAGACTCTCTGGGGCCAACGTCCTGACTTTC
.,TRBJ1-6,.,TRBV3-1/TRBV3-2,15,CASSQEELRNSPLHF,TGTGCCAGCAGCCAAGAAGAACTCCGCAATTCACCCCTCCACTTT
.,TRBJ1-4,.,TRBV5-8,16,CASSARGGTLNEKLFF,TGTGCCAGCAGCGCTCGGGGGGGAACCCTTAATGAAAAACTGTTTTTT
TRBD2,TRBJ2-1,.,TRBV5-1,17,CASSSGTSGGAYNEQFF,TGCGCCAGCAGCTCCGGGACTAGCGGGGGGGCCTACAATGAGCAGTTCTTC
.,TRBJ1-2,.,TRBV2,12,CASSETGYGYTF,TGTGCCAGCAGTGAGACTGGCTATGGCTACACCTTC
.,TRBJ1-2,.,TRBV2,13,CASTRVPMGGYTF,TGTGCCAGCACGCGGGTCCCGATGGGTGGCTACACCTTC
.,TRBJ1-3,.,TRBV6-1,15,CASSEIGGTGNTIYF,TGTGCCAGCAGTGAGATTGGGGGGACTGGAAACACCATATATTTT
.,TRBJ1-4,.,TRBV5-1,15,CASSFGGATNEKLFF,TGCGCCAGCAGCTTTGGCGGGGCAACTAATGAAAAACTGTTTTTT
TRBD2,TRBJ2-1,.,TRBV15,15,CATSRIAGIYNEQFF,TGTGCCACCAGCAGAATAGCGGGAATATACAATGAGCAGTTCTTC
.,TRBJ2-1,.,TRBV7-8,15,CASSPKGGAVVEQFF,TGTGCCAGCAGCCCCAAAGGGGGGGCCGTTGTTGAGCAGTTCTTC
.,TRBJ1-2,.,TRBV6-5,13,CASSRTRHYGYTF,TGTGCCAGCAGTCGGACACGCCACTATGGCTACACCTTC
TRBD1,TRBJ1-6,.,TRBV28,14,CASIWGQGHSPLHF,TGTGCCAGCATCTGGGGACAGGGGCATTCACCCCTCCACTTT
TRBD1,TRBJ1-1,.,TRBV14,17,CASSLLRTGPFGTEAFF,TGTGCCAGCAGCCTTCTGAGGACAGGCCCGTTTGGCACTGAAGCTTTCTTT
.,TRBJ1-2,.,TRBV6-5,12,CASSYSPGSHTF,TGTGCCAGCAGTTACTCGCCAGGGTCTCACACCTTC
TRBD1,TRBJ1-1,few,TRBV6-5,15,CASIPGQGGNTEAFF,TGTGCCAGCATCCCGGGACAGGGGGGAAACACTGAAGCTTTCTTT
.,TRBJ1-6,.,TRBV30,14,CAWTGGQTNSPLHF,TGTGCCTGGACCGGAGGACAGACTAATTCACCCCTCCACTTT
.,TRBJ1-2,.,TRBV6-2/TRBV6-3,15,CASSYGQGSLYGYTF,TGTGCCAGCAGTTACGGCCAGGGCTCACTCTATGGCTACACCTTC
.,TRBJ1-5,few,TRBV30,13,CAWSKKGDQPQHF,TGTGCCTGGAGTAAAAAGGGGGATCAGCCCCAGCATTTT
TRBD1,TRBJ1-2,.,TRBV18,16,CASSPTQGAGGYGYTF,TGTGCCAGCTCACCAACGCAAGGAGCAGGGGGCTATGGCTACACCTTC
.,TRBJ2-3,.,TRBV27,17,CASSPSPWFTSTDTQYF,TGTGCCAGCAGTCCATCCCCATGGTTTACTAGCACAGATACGCAGTATTTT
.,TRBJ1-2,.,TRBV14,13,CASSQGALYGYTF,TGTGCCAGCAGCCAAGGGGCCCTCTATGGCTACACCTTC
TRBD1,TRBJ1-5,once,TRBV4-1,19,CASSQEGTGGGYSNQPQHF,TGCGCCAGCAGCCAAGAAGGGACAGGGGGCGGATATAGCAATCAGCCCCAGCATTTT
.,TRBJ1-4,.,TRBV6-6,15,CASSQPGKGNEKLFF,TGTGCCAGCAGTCAACCGGGAAAAGGAAATGAAAAACTGTTTTTT
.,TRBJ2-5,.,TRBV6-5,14,CASRITGIQETQYF,TGTGCCAGCAGGATTACCGGGATTCAAGAGACCCAGTACTTC
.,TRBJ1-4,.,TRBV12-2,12,CASRLAGTGPRF,TGTGCAAGTCGCTTAGCCGGGACAGGCCCTCGATTT
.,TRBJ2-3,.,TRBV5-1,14,CASSLAGAADTQYF,TGCGCCAGCAGCTTGGCAGGGGCGGCAGATACGCAGTATTTT
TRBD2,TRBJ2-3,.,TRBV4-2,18,CASSQDLWVAGRTDTQYF,TGTGCCAGCAGCCAAGATCTGTGGGTAGCGGGGAGGACAGATACGCAGTATTTT
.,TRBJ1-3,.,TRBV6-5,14,CASHATESGNTIYF,TGTGCCAGCCACGCGACTGAGTCTGGAAACACCATATATTTT
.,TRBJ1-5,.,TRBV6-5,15,CASSLTGRSNQPQHF,TGTGCCAGCAGCCTCACAGGGCGGTCAAATCAGCCCCAGCATTTT
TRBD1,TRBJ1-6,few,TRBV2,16,CASSSLGQGVGSPLHF,TGTGCCAGCAGTTCTCTGGGGCAGGGGGTAGGGTCACCCCTCCACTTT
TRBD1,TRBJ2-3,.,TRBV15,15,CATSRTGQGPDTQYF,TGTGCCACCAGCAGGACCGGACAGGGCCCAGATACGCAGTATTTT
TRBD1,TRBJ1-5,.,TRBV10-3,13,CAIRTGDGQPQHF,TGTGCCATCAGGACAGGGGACGGTCAGCCCCAGCATTTT
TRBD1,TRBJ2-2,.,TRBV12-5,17,CASGFIPGTVNTGELFF,TGTGCTAGTGGTTTCATACCAGGGACAGTCAACACCGGGGAGCTGTTTTTT
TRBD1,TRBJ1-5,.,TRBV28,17,CASSPPLRTGEVQPQHF,TGTGCCAGCAGTCCTCCCCTGAGGACAGGAGAAGTACAGCCCCAGCATTTT
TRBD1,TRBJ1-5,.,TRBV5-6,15,CASSFGTGSGQPQHF,TGTGCCAGCAGCTTCGGGACAGGGTCAGGGCAGCCCCAGCATTTT
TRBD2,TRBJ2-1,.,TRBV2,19,CASTERAGGLDPSYNEQFF,TGTGCCAGCACTGAACGAGCGGGGGGCCTTGACCCCTCCTACAATGAGCAGTTCTTC
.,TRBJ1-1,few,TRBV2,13,CASSEAGTGGAFF,TGTGCCAGCAGTGAAGCAGGGACTGGGGGAGCTTTCTTT
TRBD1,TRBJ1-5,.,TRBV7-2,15,CASRQTGGRDQPQHF,TGTGCCAGCAGACAGACAGGGGGCCGGGATCAGCCCCAGCATTTT
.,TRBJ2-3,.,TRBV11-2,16,CASSQPSGLGTDTQYF,TGTGCCAGCAGCCAACCGTCGGGGTTAGGGACAGATACGCAGTATTTT
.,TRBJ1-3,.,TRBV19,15,CASSTTRRVENTIYF,TGTGCCAGTAGTACGACGCGGAGGGTGGAAAACACCATATATTTT
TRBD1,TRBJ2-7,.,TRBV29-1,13,CSVVRDRSYEQYF,TGCAGCGTTGTCCGGGACAGGTCCTACGAGCAGTACTTC
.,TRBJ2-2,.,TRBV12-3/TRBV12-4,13,CASSFFAEGELFF,TGTGCCAGCAGTTTTTTTGCGGAAGGGGAGCTGTTTTTT